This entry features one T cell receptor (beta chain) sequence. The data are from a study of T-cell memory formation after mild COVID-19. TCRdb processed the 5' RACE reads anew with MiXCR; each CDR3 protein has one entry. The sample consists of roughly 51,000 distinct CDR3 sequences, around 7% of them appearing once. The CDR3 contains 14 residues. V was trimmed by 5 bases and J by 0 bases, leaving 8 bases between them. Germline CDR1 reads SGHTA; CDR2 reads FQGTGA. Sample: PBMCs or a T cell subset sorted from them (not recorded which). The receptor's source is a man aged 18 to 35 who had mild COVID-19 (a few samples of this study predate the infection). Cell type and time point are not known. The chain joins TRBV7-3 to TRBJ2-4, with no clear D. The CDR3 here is CASSVQIAKNIQYF. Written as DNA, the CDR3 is TGTGCCAGCAGCGTTCAGATAGCCAAAAACATTCAGTACTTC.